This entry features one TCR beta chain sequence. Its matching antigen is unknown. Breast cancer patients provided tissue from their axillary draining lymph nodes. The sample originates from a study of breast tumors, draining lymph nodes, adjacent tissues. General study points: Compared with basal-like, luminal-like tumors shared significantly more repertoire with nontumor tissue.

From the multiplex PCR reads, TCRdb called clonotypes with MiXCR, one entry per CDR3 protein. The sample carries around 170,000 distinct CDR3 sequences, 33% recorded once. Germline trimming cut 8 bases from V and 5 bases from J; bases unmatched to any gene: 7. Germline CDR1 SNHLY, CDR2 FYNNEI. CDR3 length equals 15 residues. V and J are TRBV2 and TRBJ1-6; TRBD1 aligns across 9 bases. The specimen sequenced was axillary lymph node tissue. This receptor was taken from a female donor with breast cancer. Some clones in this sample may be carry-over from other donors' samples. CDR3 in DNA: TGTGCCAGCTCCGGACAGGGGAGCGATAATTCACCCCTCCACTTT. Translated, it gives CASSGQGSDNSPLHF.